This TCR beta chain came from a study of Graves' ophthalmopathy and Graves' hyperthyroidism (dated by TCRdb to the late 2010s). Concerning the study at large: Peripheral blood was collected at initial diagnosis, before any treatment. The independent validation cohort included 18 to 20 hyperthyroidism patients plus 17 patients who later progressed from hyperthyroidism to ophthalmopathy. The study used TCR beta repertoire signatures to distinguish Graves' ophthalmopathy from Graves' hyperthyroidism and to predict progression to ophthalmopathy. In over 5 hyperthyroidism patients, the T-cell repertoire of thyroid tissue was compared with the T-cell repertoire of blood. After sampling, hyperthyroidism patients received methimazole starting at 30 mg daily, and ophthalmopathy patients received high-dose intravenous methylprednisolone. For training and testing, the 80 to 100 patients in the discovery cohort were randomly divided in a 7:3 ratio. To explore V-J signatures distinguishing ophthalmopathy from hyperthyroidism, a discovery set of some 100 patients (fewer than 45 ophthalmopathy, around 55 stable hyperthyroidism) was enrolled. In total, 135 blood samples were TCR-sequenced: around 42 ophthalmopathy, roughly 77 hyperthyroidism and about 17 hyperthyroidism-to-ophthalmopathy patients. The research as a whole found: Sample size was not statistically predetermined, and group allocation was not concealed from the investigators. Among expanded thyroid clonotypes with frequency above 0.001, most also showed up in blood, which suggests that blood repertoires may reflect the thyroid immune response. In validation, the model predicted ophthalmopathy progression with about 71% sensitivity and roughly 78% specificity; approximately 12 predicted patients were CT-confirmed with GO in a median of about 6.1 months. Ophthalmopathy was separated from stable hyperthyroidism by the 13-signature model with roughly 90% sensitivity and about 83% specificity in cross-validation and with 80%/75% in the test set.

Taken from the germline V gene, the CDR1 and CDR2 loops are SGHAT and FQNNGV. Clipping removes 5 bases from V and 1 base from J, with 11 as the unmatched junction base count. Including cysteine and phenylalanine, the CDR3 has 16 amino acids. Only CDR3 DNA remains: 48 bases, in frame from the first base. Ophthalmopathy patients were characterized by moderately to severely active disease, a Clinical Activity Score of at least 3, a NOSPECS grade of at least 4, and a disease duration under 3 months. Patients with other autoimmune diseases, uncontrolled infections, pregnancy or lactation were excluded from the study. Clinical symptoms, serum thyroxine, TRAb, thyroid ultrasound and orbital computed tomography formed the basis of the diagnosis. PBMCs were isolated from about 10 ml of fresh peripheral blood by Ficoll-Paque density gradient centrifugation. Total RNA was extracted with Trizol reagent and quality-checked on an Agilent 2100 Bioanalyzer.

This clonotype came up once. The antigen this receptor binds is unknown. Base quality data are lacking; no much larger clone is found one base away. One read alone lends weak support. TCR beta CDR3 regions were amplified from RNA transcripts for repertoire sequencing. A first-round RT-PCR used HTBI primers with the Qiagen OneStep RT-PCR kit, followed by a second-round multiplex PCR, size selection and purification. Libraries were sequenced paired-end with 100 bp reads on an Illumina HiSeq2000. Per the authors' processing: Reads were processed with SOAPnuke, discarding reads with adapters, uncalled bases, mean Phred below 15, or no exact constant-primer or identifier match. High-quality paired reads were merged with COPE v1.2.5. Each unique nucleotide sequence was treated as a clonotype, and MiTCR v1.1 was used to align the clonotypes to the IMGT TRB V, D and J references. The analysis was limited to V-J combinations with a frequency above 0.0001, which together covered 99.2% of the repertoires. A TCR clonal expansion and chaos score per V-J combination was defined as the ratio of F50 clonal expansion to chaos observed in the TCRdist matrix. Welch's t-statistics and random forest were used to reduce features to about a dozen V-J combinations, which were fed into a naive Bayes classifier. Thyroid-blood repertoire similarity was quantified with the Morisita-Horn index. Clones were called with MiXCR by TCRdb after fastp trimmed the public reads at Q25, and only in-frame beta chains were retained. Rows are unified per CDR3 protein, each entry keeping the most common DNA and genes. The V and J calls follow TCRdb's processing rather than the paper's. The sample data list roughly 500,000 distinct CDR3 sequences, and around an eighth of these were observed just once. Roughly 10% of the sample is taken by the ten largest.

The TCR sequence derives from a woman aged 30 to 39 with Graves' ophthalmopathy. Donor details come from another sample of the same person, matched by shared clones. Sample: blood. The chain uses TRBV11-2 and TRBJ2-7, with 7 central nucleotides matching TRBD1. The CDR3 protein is CASSPRSGGASYEQYF. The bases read TGTGCCAGCAGCCCCAGGTCAGGGGGTGCGTCCTACGAGCAGTACTTC.